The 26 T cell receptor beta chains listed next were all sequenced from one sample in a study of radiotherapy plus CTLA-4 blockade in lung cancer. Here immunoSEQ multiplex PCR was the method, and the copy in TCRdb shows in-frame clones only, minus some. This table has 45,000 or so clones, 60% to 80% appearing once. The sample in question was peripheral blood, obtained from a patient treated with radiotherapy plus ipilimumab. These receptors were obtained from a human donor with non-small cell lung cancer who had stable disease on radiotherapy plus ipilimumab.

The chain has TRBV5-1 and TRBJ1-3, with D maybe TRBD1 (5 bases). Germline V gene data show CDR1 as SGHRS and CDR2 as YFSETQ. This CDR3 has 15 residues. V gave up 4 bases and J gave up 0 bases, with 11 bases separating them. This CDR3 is CASSPDNFSGNTIYF. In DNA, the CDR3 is TGCGCCAGCAGCCCGGACAATTTCTCTGGAAACACCATATATTTT.

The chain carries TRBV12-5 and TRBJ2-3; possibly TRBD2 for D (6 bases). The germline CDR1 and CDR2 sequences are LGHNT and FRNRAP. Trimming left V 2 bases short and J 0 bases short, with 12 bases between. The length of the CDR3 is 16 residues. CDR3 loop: CASGLIRGSSTDTQYF. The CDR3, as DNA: TGTGCTAGTGGTTTGATTCGGGGGAGTAGCACAGATACGCAGTATTTT.

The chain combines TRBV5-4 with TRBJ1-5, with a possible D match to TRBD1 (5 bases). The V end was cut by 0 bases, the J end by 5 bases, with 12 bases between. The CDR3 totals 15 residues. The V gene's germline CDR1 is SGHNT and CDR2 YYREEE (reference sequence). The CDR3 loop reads CASSLGGGTHQPQHF. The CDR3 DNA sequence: TGTGCCAGCAGCTTGGGGGGGGGAACCCATCAGCCCCAGCATTTT.

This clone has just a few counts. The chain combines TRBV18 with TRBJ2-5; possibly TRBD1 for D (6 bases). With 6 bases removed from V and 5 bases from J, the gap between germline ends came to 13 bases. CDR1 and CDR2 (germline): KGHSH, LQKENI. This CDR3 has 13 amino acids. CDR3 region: CASSRYRDETQYF. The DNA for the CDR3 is TGTGCCAGCTCTCGCTACAGGGATGAGACCCAGTACTTC. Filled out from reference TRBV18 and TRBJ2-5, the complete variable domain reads NAGVMQNPRHLVRRRGQEARLRCSPMKGHSHVYWYRQLPEEGLKFMVYLQKENIIDESGMPKERFSAEFPKEGPSILRIQQVVRGDSAAYFCASSRYRDETQYFGPGTRLLVL.

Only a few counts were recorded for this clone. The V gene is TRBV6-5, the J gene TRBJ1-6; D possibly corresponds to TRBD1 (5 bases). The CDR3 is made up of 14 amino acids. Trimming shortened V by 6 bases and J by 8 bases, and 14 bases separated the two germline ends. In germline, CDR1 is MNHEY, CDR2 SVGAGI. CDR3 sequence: CASSQRDSYSPLHF. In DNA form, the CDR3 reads TGTGCCAGCAGCCAACGCGACAGTTATTCACCCCTCCACTTT.

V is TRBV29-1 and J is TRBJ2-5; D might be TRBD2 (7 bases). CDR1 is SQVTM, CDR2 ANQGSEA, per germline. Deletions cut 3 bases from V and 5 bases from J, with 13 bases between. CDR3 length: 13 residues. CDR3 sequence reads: CSVDEGGGETQYF. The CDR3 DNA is TGCAGCGTTGATGAGGGGGGGGGCGAGACCCAGTACTTC.

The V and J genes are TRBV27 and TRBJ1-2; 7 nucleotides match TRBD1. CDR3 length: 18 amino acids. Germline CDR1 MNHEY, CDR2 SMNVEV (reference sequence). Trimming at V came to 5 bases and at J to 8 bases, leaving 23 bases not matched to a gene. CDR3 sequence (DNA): TGTGCCAGCAGTCTAACTCTAGGGACAGCTGGGATTGAAGGCGGCTACACCTTC. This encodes CASSLTLGTAGIEGGYTF.

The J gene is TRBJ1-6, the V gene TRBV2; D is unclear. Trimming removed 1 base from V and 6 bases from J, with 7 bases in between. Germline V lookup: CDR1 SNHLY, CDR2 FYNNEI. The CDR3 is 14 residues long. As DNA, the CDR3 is TGTGCCAGCAGTGAAGGGACGGGTAATTCACCCCTCCACTTT. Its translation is CASSEGTGNSPLHF.

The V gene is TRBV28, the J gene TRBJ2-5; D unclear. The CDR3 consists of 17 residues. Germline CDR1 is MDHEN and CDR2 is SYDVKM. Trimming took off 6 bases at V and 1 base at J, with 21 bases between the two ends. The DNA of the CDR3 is TGTGCCAGCAGATCTCGGCTTTCCGGGCCTACCCAAGAGACCCAGTACTTC. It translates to CASRSRLSGPTQETQYF.

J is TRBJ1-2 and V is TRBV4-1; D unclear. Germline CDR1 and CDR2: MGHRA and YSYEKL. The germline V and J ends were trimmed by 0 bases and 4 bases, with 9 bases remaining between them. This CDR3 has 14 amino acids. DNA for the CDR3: TGCGCCAGCAGCCAAGATAGGGCTGGCTATGGCTACACCTTC. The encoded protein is CASSQDRAGYGYTF.

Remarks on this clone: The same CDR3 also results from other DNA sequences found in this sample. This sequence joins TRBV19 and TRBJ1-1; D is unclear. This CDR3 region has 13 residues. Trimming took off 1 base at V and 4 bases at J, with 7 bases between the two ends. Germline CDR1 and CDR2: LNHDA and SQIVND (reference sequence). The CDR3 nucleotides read TGTGCCAGTAGTATAGGCCCGGGCACTGAAGCTTTCTTT. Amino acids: CASSIGPGTEAFF.

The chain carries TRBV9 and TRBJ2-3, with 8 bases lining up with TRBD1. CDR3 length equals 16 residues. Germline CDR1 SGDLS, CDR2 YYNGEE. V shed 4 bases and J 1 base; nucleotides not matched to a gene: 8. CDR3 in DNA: TGTGCCAGCAGCCCCCAGACAGGGGCTCGCACAGATACGCAGTATTTT. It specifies CASSPQTGARTDTQYF.

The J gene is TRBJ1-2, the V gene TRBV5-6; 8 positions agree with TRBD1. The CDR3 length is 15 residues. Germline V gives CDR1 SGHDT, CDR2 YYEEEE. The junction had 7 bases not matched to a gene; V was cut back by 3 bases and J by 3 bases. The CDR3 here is CASSSTQGADYGYTF. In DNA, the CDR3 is TGTGCCAGCAGCTCCACTCAGGGGGCGGACTATGGCTACACCTTC.

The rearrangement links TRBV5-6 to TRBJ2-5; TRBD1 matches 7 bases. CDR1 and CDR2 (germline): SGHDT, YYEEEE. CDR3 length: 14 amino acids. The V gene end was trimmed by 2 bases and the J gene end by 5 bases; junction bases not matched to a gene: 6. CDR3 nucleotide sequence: TGTGCCAGCAGCTTCGGGGACAGCAGGGAGACCCAGTACTTC. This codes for CASSFGDSRETQYF.

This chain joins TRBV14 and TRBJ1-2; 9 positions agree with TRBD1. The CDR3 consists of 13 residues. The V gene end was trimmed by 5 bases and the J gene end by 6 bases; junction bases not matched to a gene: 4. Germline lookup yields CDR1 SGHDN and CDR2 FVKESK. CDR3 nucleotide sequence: TGTGCCAGCAGCTCGACAGGGGGGGATGGCTACACCTTC. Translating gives CASSSTGGDGYTF. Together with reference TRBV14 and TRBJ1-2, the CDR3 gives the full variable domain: EAGVTQFPSHSVIEKGQTVTLRCDPISGHDNLYWYRRVMGKEIKFLLHFVKESKQDESGMPNNRFLAERTGGTYSTLKVQPAELEDSGVYFCASSSTGGDGYTFGSGTRLTVV.

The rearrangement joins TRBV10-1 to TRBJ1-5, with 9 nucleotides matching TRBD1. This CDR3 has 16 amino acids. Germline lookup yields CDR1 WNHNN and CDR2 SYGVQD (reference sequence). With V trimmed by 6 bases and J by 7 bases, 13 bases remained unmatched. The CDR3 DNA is TGCGCCAGCAGCGACGGGACAGGGCCGGTCCGACAGCCCCAGCATTTT. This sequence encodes CASSDGTGPVRQPQHF.

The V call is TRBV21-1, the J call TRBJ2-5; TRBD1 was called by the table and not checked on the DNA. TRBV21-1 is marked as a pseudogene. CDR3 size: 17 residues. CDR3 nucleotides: TGTGCCAGCAGCAAGATGGGCAGGGTTGGTTATCAAGAGACCCAGTACTTC. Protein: CASSKMGRVGYQETQYF.

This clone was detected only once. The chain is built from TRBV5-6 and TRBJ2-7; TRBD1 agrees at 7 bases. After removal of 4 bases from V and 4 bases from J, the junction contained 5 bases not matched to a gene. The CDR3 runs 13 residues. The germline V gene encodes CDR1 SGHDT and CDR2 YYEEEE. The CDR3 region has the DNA TGTGCCAGCAGCCGAGGGACAGCGTACGAGCAGTACGTC. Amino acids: CASSRGTAYEQYV.

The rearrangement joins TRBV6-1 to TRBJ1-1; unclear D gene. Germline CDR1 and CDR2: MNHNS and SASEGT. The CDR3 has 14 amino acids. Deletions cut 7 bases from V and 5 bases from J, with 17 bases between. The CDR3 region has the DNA TGTGCCAGCATCCACAAAAGCGGAGGAACTGAAGCTTTCTTT. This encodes CASIHKSGGTEAFF.

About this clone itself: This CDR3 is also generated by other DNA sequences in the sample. The CDR3 here is CASSLNSNTGELFF. The CDR3, as DNA: TGCGCCAGCAGCTTGAACAGTAACACCGGGGAGCTGTTTTTT. The chain joins TRBV5-1 to TRBJ2-2; D is ambiguous. Trimming removed 1 base at V and 2 bases at J, with 6 bases between. This CDR3 spans 14 amino acids. CDR1 SGHRS and CDR2 YFSETQ come from the germline V gene.

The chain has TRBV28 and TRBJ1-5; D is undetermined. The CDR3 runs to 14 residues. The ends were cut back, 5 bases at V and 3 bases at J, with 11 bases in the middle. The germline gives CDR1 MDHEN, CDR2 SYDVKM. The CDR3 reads CASSGQVNNQPQHF. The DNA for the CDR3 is TGTGCCAGCAGTGGGCAGGTGAACAATCAGCCCCAGCATTTT.

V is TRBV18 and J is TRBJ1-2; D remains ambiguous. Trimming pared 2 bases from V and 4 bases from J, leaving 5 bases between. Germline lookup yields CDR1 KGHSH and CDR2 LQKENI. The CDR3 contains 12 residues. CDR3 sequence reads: CASSPNPYGYTF. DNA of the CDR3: TGTGCCAGCTCACCAAATCCCTATGGCTACACCTTC.

CDR3 DNA: TGTGCCATTGCTCCCGAACGCTCCGGAAACACCATATATTTT. Protein sequence: CAIAPERSGNTIYF. V gene TRBV6-5 combines with J gene TRBJ1-3; no clear D. Germline V gives CDR1 MNHEY, CDR2 SVGAGI. Trimming stripped 10 bases from V and 4 bases from J, with 17 bases between. The CDR3 has 14 amino acids.

CDR3 DNA sequence: TGTGCCAGCCGGAACCATAGCACAGATACGCAGTATTTT. This encodes CASRNHSTDTQYF. The chain recombines TRBV2 with TRBJ2-3; D gene unclear. CDR1 and CDR2 (germline): SNHLY, FYNNEI. The CDR3 covers 13 residues. Deletions cut 8 bases from V and 0 bases from J, with 9 bases between.

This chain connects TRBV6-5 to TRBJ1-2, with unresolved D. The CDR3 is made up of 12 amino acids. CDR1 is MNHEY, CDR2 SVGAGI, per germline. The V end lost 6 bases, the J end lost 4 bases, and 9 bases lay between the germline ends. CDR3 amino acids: CASRTAGYGYTF. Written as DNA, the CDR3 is TGTGCCAGCAGAACCGCGGGCTATGGCTACACCTTC.

Here the CDR3 reads CASSPAGRGTEAFF. In nucleotides, the CDR3 is TGTGCCAGCTCACCAGCCGGGCGGGGCACTGAAGCTTTCTTT. The chain recombines TRBV18 with TRBJ1-1; no reliable D call. The CDR3 has 14 residues. Between the trimmed V and J ends, which lost 2 bases and 4 bases, there was a span of 11 bases. The germline V gene has CDR1 KGHSH and CDR2 LQKENI.